One and the same sample provided the 5 T cell receptor beta chains below, sequenced in a study of cytomegalovirus exposure and HLA in healthy donors. The PCR contained 60 Vbeta and 13 Jbeta primers. TCRdb keeps only in-frame clones here, not all; method: immunoSEQ multiplex PCR. Of some 150,000 clones in the sample, about three quarters were seen once. Material: PBMCs. These receptors came from a human donor in good health.

For the CDR3, the DNA is TGTGCCAGCAGCTACCGACTAGAACCGGTTCGGGTCTACGAGCAGTACTTC. Its translation: CASSYRLEPVRVYEQYF. The V gene is TRBV11-3, the J gene TRBJ2-7, with D possibly being TRBD2 (6 bases). With 4 bases removed from V and 3 bases from J, the gap between germline ends came to 22 bases. The CDR3 is 17 residues long. Looked up from germline, CDR1 is SGHNT and CDR2 is YENEEA.

The V call is TRBV5-1, the J call TRBJ2-3; 9 bases fit TRBD1. Losses at the gene ends were 3 bases for V and 4 bases for J; bases not matched to a gene: 6. Germline V CDR1 and CDR2: SGHRS, YFSETQ. The CDR3 length is 15 residues. CDR3 protein: CASSSGQGWADTQYF. CDR3 nucleotides: TGCGCCAGCAGCTCGGGACAGGGATGGGCAGATACGCAGTATTTT.

The chain has TRBV11-2 and TRBJ2-4; D unclear. The CDR3 is made up of 13 amino acids. The germline gives CDR1 SGHAT, CDR2 FQNNGV. Trimming stripped 1 base from V and 5 bases from J, with 6 bases between. The CDR3 loop is CASSLAPENIQYF. The CDR3 nucleotides read TGTGCCAGCAGCTTAGCGCCAGAAAACATTCAGTACTTC.

The chain has TRBV9 and TRBJ1-6; maybe TRBD1 (6 bases). The germline CDR1 and CDR2 sequences are SGDLS and YYNGEE. Trimming left V 0 bases short and J 5 bases short, with 15 bases between. The CDR3 has 17 residues. The CDR3 loop is CASSVAPRDINNSPLHF. The CDR3 coding sequence is TGTGCCAGCAGCGTAGCTCCCCGGGACATAAATAATTCACCCCTCCACTTT.

Written as DNA, the CDR3 is TGTGCCTGGAGTCAGAGGCTAGCCAAAAACATTCAGTACTTC. This gives the protein CAWSQRLAKNIQYF. The gene calls are TRBV30 and TRBJ2-4; D uncertain. V dropped 2 bases and J dropped 0 bases, with 8 bases sitting between them. The CDR3 contains 14 residues. Germline values: CDR1 GTSNPN, CDR2 SVGIG (reference sequence).